This T cell receptor beta chain is drawn from a study of shared clonotypes between healthy human individuals. Study-level results: Despite large depth, sorted-subset datasets appeared incompletely sequenced.

Of note for this clone: Its target is not known.

Germline V CDR1 and CDR2: MNHNS, SASEGT. CDR3 length: 16 residues. Losses at the gene ends were 4 bases for V and 0 bases for J; bases not matched to a gene: 6. Only CD45RO-negative cells positively selected for CCR7 counted as naive CD8 cells, so terminally differentiated effector memory CD45RA+ cells were excluded. As handled by the study authors: There were no quality scores in the junction-only immunoSEQ sequences, so filtering differed. Here immunoSEQ multiplex PCR was the method, and the copy in TCRdb shows in-frame clones only, minus some. From that table come the V and J calls and clone size; the DNA was used to work out D and trimming. The sample has around 700,000 clones; roughly 94% are singletons.

This sequence was found in a man aged 25 to 40 in good health. The V gene is TRBV6-1, the J gene TRBJ2-3; TRBD1 matches 8 bases. What was sequenced was naive CD8+ T cells sorted from blood. The CDR3 sequence is CASSARGQASTDTQYF. In nucleotides, the CDR3 is TGTGCCAGCAGTGCCCGGGGACAGGCGAGCACAGATACGCAGTATTTT.